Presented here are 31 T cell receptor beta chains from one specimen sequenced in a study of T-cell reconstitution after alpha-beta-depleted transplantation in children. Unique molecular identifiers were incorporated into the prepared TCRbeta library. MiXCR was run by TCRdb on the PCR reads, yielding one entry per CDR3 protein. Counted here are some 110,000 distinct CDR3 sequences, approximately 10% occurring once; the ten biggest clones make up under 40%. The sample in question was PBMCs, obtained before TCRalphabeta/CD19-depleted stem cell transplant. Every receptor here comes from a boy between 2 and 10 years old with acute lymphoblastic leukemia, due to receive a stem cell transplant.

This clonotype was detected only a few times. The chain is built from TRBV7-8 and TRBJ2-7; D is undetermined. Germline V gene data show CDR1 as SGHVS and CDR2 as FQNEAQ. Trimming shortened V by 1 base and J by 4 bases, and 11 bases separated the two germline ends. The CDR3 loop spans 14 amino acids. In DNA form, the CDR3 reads TGTGCCAGCAGCTTAGGGGCTAAACTATACGAGCAGTACTTC. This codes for CASSLGAKLYEQYF.

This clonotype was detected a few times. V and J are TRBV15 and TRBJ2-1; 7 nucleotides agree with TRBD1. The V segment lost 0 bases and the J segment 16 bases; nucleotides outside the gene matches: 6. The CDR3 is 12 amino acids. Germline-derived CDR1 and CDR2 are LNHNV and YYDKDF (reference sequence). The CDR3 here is CATSRDKTGCFF. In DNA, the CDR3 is TGTGCCACCAGCAGAGATAAGACAGGGTGTTTCTTC.

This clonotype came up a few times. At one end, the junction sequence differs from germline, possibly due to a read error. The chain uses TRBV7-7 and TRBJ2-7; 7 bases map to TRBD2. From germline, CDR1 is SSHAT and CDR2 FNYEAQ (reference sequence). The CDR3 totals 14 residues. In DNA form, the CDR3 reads TGTGCTAGCAGCCGGGGGGACGGAACCTACGAGCAGTACTTC. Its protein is CASSRGDGTYEQYF.

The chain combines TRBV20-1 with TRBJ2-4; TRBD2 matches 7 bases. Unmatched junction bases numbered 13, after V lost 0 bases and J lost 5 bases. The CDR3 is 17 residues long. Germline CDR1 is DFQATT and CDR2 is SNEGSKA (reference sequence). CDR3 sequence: CSARDLFGWGGENIQYF. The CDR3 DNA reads TGCAGTGCTAGAGATCTGTTTGGCTGGGGAGGGGAAAACATTCAGTACTTC.

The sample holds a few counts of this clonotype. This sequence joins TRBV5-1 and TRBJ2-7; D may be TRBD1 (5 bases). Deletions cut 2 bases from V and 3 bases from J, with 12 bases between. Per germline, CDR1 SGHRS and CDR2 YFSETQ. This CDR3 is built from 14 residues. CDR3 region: CASSLSQGIYEQYF. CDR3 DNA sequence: TGCGCCAGCAGCTTAAGTCAGGGCATCTACGAGCAGTACTTC. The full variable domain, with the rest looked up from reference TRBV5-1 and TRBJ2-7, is KAGVTQTPRYLIKTRGQQVTLSCSPISGHRSVSWYQQTPGQGLQFLFEYFSETQRNKGNFPGRFSGRQFSNSRSEMNVSTLELGDSALYLCASSLSQGIYEQYFGPGTRLTVT.

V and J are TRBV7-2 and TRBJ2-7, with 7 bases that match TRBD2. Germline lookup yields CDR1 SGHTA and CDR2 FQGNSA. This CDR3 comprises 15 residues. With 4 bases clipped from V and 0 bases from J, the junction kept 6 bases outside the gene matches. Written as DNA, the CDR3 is TGTGCCAGCAGCTCTCTGGGGGGGAGCTCCTACGAGCAGTACTTC. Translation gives CASSSLGGSSYEQYF.

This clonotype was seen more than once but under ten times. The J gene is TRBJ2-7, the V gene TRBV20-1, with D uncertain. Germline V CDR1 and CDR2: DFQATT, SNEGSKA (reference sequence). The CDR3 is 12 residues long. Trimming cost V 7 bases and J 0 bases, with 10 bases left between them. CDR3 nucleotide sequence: TGCAGTGTCCCGACTGGCTCCTACGAGCAGTACTTC. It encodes CSVPTGSYEQYF.

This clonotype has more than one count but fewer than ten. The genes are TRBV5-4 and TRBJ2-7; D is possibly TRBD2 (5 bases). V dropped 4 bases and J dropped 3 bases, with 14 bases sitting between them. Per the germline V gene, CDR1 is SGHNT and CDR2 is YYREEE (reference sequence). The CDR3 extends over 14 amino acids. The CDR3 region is CASSVTSGGYEQYF. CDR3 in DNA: TGTGCCAGCAGCGTCACTAGTGGAGGCTACGAGCAGTACTTC.

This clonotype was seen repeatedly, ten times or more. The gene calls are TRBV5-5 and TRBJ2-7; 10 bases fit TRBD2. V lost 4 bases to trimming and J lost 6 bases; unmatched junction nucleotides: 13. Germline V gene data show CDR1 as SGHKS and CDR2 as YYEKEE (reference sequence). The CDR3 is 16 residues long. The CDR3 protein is CASSPPGTSVSSEQYF. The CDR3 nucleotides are TGTGCCAGCAGCCCCCCAGGGACTAGCGTATCATCCGAGCAGTACTTC.

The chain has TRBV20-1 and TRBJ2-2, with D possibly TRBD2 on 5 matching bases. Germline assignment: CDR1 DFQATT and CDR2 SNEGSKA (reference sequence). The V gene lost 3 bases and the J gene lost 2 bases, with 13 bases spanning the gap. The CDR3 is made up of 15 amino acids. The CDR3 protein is CSASASFLNTGELFF. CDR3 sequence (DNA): TGCAGTGCTAGCGCTAGCTTTCTTAACACCGGGGAGCTGTTTTTT.

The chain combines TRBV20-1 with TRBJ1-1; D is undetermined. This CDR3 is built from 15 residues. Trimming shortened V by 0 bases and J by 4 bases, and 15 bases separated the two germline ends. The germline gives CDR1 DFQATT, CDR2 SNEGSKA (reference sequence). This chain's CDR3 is CSARDPSGSSTEAFF. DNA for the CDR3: TGCAGTGCTAGAGATCCGAGTGGGTCGAGCACTGAAGCTTTCTTT.

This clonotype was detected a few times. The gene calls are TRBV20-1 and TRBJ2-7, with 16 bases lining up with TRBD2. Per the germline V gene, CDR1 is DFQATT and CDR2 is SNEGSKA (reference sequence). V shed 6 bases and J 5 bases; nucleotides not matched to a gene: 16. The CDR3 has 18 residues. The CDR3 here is CSAPPAGTSGRAVNEQYF. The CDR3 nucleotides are TGCAGTGCGCCACCAGCCGGGACTAGCGGGAGGGCCGTAAACGAGCAGTACTTC.

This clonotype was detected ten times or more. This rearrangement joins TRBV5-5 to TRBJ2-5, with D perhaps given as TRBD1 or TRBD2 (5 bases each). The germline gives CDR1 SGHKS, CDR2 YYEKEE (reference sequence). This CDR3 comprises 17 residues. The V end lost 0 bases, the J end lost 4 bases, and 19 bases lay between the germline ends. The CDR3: CASSLGGYGTRGETQYF. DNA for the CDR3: TGTGCCAGCAGCTTGGGAGGATACGGTACTAGGGGAGAGACCCAGTACTTC.

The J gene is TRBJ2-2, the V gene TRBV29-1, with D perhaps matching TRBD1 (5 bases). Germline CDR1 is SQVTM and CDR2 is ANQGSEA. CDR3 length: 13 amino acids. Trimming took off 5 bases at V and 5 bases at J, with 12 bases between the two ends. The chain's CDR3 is CSVSTGATGELFF. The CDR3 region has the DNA TGCAGCGTTAGCACAGGAGCTACCGGGGAGCTGTTTTTT.

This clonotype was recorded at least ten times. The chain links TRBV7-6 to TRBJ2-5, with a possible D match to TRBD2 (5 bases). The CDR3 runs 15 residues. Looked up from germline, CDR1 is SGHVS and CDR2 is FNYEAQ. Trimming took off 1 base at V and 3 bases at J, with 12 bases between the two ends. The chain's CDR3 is CASSLVPSPKETQYF. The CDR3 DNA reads TGTGCCAGCAGCTTAGTCCCTAGCCCCAAAGAGACCCAGTACTTC.

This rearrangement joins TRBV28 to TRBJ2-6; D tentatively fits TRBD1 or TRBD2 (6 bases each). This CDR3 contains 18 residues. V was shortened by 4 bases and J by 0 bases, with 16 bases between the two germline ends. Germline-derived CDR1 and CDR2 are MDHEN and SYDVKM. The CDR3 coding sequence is TGTGCCAGCAGTTACTCACAGGGAGGATTCTCTGGGGCCAACGTCCTGACTTTC. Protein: CASSYSQGGFSGANVLTF. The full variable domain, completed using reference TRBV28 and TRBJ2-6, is DVKVTQSSRYLVKRTGEKVFLECVQDMDHENMFWYRQDPGLGLRLIYFSYDVKMKEKGDIPEGYSVSREKKERFSLILESASTNQTSMYLCASSYSQGGFSGANVLTFGAGSRLTVL.

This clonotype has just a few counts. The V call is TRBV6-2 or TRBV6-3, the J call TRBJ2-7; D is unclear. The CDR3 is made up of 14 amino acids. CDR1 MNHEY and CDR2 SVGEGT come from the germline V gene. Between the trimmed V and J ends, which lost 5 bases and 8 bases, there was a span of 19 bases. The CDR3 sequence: CASSNRQVGRKQYF. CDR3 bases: TGTGCCAGCAGTAATCGGCAGGTCGGTAGGAAGCAGTACTTC.

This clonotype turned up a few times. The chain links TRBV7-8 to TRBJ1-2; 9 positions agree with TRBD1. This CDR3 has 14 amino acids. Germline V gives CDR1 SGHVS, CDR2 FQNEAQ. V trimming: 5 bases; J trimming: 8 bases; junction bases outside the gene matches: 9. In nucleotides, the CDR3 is TGTGCCAGCAGCGCCCGGGACAGGGCGAGCGGCTACACCTTC. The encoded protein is CASSARDRASGYTF.

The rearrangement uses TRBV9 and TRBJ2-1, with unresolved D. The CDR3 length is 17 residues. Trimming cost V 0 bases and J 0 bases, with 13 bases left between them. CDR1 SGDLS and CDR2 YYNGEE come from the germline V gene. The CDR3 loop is CASSVGVRLHSYNEQFF. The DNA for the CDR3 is TGTGCCAGCAGCGTAGGGGTCAGGCTCCACTCCTACAATGAGCAGTTCTTC.

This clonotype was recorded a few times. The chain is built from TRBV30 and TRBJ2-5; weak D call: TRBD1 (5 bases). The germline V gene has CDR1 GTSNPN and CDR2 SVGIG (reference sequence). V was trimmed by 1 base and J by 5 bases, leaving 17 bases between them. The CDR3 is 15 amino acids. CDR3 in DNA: TGTGCCTGGAGTGCAGGGAATCCCTCTATGGAGACCCAGTACTTC. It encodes CAWSAGNPSMETQYF.

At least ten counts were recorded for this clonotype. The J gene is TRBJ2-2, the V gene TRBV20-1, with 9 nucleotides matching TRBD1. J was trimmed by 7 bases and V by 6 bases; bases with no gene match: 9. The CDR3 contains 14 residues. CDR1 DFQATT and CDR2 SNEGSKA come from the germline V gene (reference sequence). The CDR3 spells CSARRDREIGELFF. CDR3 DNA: TGCAGTGCCCGTAGGGACAGGGAAATCGGGGAGCTGTTTTTT.

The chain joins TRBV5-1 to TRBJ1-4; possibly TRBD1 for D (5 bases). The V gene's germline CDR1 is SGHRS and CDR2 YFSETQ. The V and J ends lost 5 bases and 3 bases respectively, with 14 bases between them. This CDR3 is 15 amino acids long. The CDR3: CASSFGGAANEKLFF. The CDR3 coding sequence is TGCGCCAGCAGTTTTGGGGGTGCGGCTAATGAAAAACTGTTTTTT.

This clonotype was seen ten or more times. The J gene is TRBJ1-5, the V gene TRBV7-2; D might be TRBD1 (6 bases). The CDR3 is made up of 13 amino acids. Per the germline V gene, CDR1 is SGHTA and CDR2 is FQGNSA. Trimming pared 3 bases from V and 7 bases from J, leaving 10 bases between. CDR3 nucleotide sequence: TGTGCCAGCAGCTTGGACAGCCGACAGCCCCAGCATTTT. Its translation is CASSLDSRQPQHF.

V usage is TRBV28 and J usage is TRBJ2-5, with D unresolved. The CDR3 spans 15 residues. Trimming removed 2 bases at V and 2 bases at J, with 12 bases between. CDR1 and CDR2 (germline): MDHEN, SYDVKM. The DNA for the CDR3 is TGTGCCAGCAGTTTAGACGCGACACCTCAAGAGACCCAGTACTTC. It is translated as CASSLDATPQETQYF. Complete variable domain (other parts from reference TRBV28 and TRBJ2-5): DVKVTQSSRYLVKRTGEKVFLECVQDMDHENMFWYRQDPGLGLRLIYFSYDVKMKEKGDIPEGYSVSREKKERFSLILESASTNQTSMYLCASSLDATPQETQYFGPGTRLLVL.

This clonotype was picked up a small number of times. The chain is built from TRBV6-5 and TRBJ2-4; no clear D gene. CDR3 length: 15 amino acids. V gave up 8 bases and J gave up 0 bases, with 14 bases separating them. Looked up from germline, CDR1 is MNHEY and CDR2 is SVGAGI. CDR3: CASCLEVLAKNIQYF. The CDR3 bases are TGTGCCAGCTGCCTAGAGGTTCTAGCCAAAAACATTCAGTACTTC.

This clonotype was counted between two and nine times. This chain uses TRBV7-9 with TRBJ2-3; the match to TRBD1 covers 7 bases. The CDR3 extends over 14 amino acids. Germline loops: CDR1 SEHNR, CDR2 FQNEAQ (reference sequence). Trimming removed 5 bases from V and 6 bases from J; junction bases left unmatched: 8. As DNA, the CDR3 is TGTGCCAGCAGCCGACAGGGATCGGGGGATACGCAGTATTTT. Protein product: CASSRQGSGDTQYF.

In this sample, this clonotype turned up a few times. The CDR3 nucleotides read TGTGCCAGCAGCTTAGGACTCAAGGCACCCGAGCAGTTCTTC. Translating it yields CASSLGLKAPEQFF. The chain employs TRBV13 and TRBJ2-1, with unresolved D. The germline V gene has CDR1 PRHDT and CDR2 FYEKMQ (reference sequence). V was shortened by 0 bases and J by 10 bases, with 13 bases between the two germline ends. The CDR3 consists of 14 residues.

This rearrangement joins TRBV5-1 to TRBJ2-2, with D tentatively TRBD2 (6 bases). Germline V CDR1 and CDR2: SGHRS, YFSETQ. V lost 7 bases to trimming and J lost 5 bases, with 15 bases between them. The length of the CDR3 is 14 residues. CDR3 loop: CASGATGDTGELFF. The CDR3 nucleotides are TGCGCCAGCGGAGCAACGGGAGATACCGGGGAGCTGTTTTTT. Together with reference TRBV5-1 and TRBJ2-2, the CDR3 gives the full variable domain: KAGVTQTPRYLIKTRGQQVTLSCSPISGHRSVSWYQQTPGQGLQFLFEYFSETQRNKGNFPGRFSGRQFSNSRSEMNVSTLELGDSALYLCASGATGDTGELFFGEGSRLTVL.

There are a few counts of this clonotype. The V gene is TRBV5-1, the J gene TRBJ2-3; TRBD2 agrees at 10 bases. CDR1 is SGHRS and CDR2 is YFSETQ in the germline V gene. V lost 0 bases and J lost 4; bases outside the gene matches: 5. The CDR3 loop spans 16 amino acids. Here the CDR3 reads CASSLGSSGSADTQYF. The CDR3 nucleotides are TGCGCCAGCAGCTTGGGGTCTAGCGGGAGCGCAGATACGCAGTATTTT.

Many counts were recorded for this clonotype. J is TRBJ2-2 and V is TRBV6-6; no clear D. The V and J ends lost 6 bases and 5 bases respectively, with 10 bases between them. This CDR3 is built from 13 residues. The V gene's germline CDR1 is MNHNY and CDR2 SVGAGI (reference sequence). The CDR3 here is CASSPPGTGELFF. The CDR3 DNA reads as TGTGCCAGCAGCCCCCCCGGGACCGGGGAGCTGTTTTTT.

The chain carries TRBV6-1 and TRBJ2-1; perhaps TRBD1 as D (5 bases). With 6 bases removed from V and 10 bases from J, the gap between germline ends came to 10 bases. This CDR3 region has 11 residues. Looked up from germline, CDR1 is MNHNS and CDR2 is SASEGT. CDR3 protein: CASRTSGEQFF. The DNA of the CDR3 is TGTGCCAGCAGGACCTCAGGGGAGCAGTTCTTC.